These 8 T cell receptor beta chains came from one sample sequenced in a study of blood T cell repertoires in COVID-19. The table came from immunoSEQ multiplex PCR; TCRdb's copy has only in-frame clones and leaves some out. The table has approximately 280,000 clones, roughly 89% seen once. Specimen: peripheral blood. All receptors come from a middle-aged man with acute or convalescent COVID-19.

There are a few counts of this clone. CDR3 sequence (DNA): TGCGCCAGCACCCCGGAGAATGGCTACACCTTC. Its protein is CASTPENGYTF. The chain joins TRBV10-1 to TRBJ1-2, with D unresolved. Germline assignment: CDR1 WNHNN and CDR2 SYGVQD (reference sequence). The CDR3 sequence is 11 residues long. V lost 7 bases and J lost 6, with 9 bases in between.

The CDR3, as DNA: TGTGCCAGCAGTTTAGCCAGGGACAATCAGCCCCAGCATTTT. Amino acids: CASSLARDNQPQHF. The rearrangement links TRBV27 to TRBJ1-5; a possible D gene is TRBD1 (5 bases). CDR1 and CDR2 from the germline V gene are MNHEY and SMNVEV (reference sequence). This CDR3 is built from 14 residues. V dropped 2 bases and J dropped 3 bases, with 8 bases sitting between them.

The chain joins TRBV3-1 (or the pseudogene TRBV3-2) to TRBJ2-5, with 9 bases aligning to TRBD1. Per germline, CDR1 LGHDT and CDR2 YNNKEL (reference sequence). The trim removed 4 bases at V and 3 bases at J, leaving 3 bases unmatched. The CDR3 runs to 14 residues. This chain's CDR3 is CASSRRTGEETQYF. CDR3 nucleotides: TGTGCCAGCAGCCGTCGGACAGGGGAAGAGACCCAGTACTTC.

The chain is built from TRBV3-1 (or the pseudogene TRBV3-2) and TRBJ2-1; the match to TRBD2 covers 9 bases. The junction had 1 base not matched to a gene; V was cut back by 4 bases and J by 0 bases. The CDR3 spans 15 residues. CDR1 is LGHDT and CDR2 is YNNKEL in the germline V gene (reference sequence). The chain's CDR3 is CASSRAGGSYNEQFF. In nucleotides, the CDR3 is TGTGCCAGCAGCCGAGCGGGGGGCTCCTACAATGAGCAGTTCTTC.

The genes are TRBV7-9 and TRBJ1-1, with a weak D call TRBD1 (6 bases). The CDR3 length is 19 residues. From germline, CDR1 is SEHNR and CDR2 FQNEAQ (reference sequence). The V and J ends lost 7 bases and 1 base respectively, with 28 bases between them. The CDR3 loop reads CASTRRGGLSLAGNTEAFF. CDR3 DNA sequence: TGTGCCAGCACCCGTCGGGGGGGCTTGTCCCTTGCGGGGAACACTGAAGCTTTCTTT.

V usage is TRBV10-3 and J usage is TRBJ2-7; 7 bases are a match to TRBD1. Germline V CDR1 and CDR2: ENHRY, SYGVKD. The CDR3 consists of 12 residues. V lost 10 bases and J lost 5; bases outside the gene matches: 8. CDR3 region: CATRGGIDEQYF. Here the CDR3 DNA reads TGTGCCACGCGAGGGGGCATCGACGAGCAGTACTTC.

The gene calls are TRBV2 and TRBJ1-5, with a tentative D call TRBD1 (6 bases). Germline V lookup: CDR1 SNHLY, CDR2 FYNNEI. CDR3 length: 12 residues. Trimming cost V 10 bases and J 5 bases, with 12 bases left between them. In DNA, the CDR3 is TGTGCCACCTCGGACAGCGATCAGCCCCAGCATTTT. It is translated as CATSDSDQPQHF.

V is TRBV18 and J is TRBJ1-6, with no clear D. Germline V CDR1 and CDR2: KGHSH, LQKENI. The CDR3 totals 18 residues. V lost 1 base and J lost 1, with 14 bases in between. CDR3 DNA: TGTGCCAGCTCACCACAGCGCAGGCGGGTATCCTATAATTCACCCCTCCACTTT. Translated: CASSPQRRRVSYNSPLHF.